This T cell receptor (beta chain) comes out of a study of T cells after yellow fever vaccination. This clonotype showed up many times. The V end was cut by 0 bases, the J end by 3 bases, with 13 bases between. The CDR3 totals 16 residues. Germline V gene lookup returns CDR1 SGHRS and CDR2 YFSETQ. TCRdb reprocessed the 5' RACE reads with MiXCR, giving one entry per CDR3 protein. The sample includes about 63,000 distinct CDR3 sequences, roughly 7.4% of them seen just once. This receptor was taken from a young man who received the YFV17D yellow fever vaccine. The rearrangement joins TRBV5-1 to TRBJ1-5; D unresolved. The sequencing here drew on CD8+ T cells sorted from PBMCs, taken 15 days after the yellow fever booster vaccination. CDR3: CASSLVPGVDNQPQHF. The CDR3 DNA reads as TGCGCCAGCAGCTTGGTACCCGGGGTAGACAATCAGCCCCAGCATTTT.